What follows is one T cell receptor (beta chain) and its context. This entry comes from a study of T cells after yellow fever vaccination. TCRdb ran MiXCR on the 5' RACE reads and lists one entry per CDR3 protein. This sample has 300,000 or so distinct CDR3 sequences, with around 7% found just once. With 0 bases removed from V and 0 bases from J, the gap between germline ends came to 18 bases. CDR3 length: 19 amino acids. Per the germline V gene, CDR1 is LNHNV and CDR2 is YYDKDF (reference sequence). The sequenced sample was PBMCs, obtained 35 to 50 days after the first yellow fever vaccination. The clonotype was recovered from a man aged 18 to 30 who received the YFV17D yellow fever vaccine. The chain has TRBV15 and TRBJ1-5; the D is unclear. CDR3: CATSRDSSRSFYSNQPQHF. The CDR3 DNA is TGTGCCACCAGCAGAGATTCAAGCAGATCGTTCTATAGCAATCAGCCCCAGCATTTT.